These 9 T cell receptor beta chains were sequenced from one sample in a study of T cells in Graves' hyperthyroidism and ophthalmopathy. Amplification of TCR beta CDR3 regions used RNA as the template. TCR CDR3 underwent first-round RT-PCR with the HTBI primer set. One entry per CDR3 protein, called by TCRdb with MiXCR from the multiplex PCR reads. The sample holds approximately 330,000 distinct CDR3 sequences, 20% to 25% seen once. The sequenced sample was blood. Receptors originate from a woman aged 50 to 60 with Graves' hyperthyroidism.

CDR3 bases: TGTGCCAGCAGTTTAGCGGGGACTAGCGCAACGACAGATACGCAGTATTTT. This codes for CASSLAGTSATTDTQYF. The chain is built from TRBV12-3 or TRBV12-4 and TRBJ2-3, with 10 bases identical to TRBD2. V gave up 0 bases and J gave up 3 bases; unmatched junction bases: 6. The CDR3 extends over 17 amino acids.

This clonotype showed up many times. The chain recombines TRBV28 with TRBJ1-5; D is uncertain. The CDR3 is 13 amino acids. CDR1 is MDHEN, CDR2 SYDVKM, per germline. Deletions cut 7 bases from V and 0 bases from J, with 7 bases between. For the CDR3, the DNA is TGTGCCAGCAAAGGGTATAGCAATCAGCCCCAGCATTTT. This sequence encodes CASKGYSNQPQHF.

This clonotype was seen more than once but under ten times. The CDR3 loop is CASRPGGTNEKLFF. The CDR3 region has the DNA TGTGCCAGCAGGCCAGGGGGAACTAATGAAAAACTGTTTTTT. The chain combines TRBV28 with TRBJ1-4; 7 bases line up with TRBD1. Germline trimming cut 6 bases from V and 1 base from J; bases unmatched to any gene: 2. The CDR3 extends over 14 amino acids. CDR1 MDHEN and CDR2 SYDVKM come from the germline V gene.

The chain joins TRBV6-2 or TRBV6-3 to TRBJ1-2; TRBD1 is a possible D gene (6 bases). This CDR3 is built from 15 residues. Trimming shortened V by 6 bases and J by 3 bases, and 17 bases separated the two germline ends. Germline CDR1 is MNHEY and CDR2 is SVGEGT. The CDR3 region has the DNA TGTGCCAGCAGAACCACAGGGTTGACCGACTATGGCTACACCTTC. Residues: CASRTTGLTDYGYTF.

There are many counts of this clonotype. The rearrangement uses TRBV6-2 or TRBV6-3 and TRBJ2-7, with a possible D match to TRBD2 (7 bases). V lost 2 bases and J lost 3, with 17 bases in between. Germline-derived CDR1 and CDR2 are MNHEY and SVGEGT. CDR3 length: 16 residues. The CDR3 reads CASSYPGRGGDYEQYF. The CDR3 DNA reads TGTGCCAGCAGTTACCCAGGAAGGGGGGGAGACTACGAGCAGTACTTC.

This clonotype occurred many times. V usage is TRBV28 and J usage is TRBJ2-7; no clear D. CDR1 and CDR2 from the germline V gene are MDHEN and SYDVKM. Trimming removed 8 bases from V and 1 base from J, with 15 bases in between. This CDR3 region has 14 residues. CDR3 sequence reads: CASYSQGSSYEQYF. CDR3 coding DNA: TGTGCCAGCTACTCCCAAGGGTCTTCCTACGAGCAGTACTTC.

The rearrangement links TRBV3-1 to TRBJ2-7; no firm D call. Trimming cost V 0 bases and J 6 bases, with 3 bases left between them. Germline loops: CDR1 LGHDT, CDR2 YNNKEL (reference sequence). The CDR3 length is 11 residues. The chain's CDR3 is CASSQDGEQYF. CDR3 DNA sequence: TGTGCCAGCAGCCAAGATGGCGAGCAGTACTTC.

The CDR3 coding sequence is TGTGCCAGCAGCCTACAATCGAGGGGCTATGGCTACACCTTC. Translated: CASSLQSRGYGYTF. The V call is TRBV11-2, the J call TRBJ1-2; D perhaps matches TRBD1 (5 bases). CDR3 length: 14 amino acids. Trimming removed 5 bases at V and 4 bases at J, with 14 bases between. Germline values: CDR1 SGHAT, CDR2 FQNNGV.

The CDR3, as DNA: TGTGCCAGCAGTGTCGTCGACCTCGGCAAAGGTTACGAGCAGTACTTC. It yields the protein CASSVVDLGKGYEQYF. The gene calls are TRBV6-1 and TRBJ2-7; D unresolved. CDR3 length: 16 amino acids. Germline V gene data show CDR1 as MNHNS and CDR2 as SASEGT. The V end lost 4 bases, the J end lost 4 bases, and 20 bases lay between the germline ends.